Detailed here is one T cell receptor (beta chain). This sample was taken from a study of early T cells in non-severe SARS-CoV-2 infection. Overall study: Bulk RNA isolated from unsorted whole blood underwent sequencing; chains were not paired.

The CDR3 extends over 18 amino acids. The J segment lost 0 bases and the V segment lost 2 bases, leaving 8 bases of the junction unmatched. Per the germline V gene, CDR1 is SGHAT and CDR2 is FQNNGV. TCRdb fed the 5' RACE reads into MiXCR, producing one record per CDR3 protein. This table has some 30,000 distinct CDR3 sequences, approximately 5% appearing once. The rearrangement links TRBV11-2 to TRBJ2-5, with 11 bases aligning to TRBD2. Sequencing used whole blood. The source of this sequence is an adult who was a healthcare worker with PCR-confirmed SARS-CoV-2 infection or an uninfected control (not recorded which). DNA for the CDR3: TGTGCCAGCAGCTTAAGACTAGCGGGGATGGGGTACCAAGAGACCCAGTACTTC. This gives the protein CASSLRLAGMGYQETQYF.